This entry lists 10 T cell receptor beta chains sequenced from one sample in a study of T cell changes during pregnancy in multiple sclerosis (dated by TCRdb to the late 2010s). Library preparation employed the immunoSEQ multiplex PCR assay. What TCRdb holds here is the immuneACCESS table cut down to in-frame rearrangements. Part of the clones is not present; checked against another copy, under half of the missing clones reflect an unresolved V gene, and the others are unexplained. The sample table holds tens of thousands of clones, of which around nine tenths were seen once. The ten biggest clones cover about 5.3% of the sample. Sequenced material: CD8+ T cells from peripheral blood mononuclear cells, taken in the second trimester of pregnancy. These receptors were collected from a female donor in good health, enrolled as a control in a pregnancy study.

The V call is TRBV15, the J call TRBJ2-7; D gene uncertain. The length of the CDR3 is 15 residues. Germline-derived CDR1 and CDR2 are LNHNV and YYDKDF (reference sequence). Trimming took off 0 bases at V and 2 bases at J, with 11 bases between the two ends. The chain's CDR3 is CATSRDFTKPYEQYF. The DNA for the CDR3 is TGTGCCACCAGCAGAGATTTCACTAAGCCCTACGAGCAGTACTTC.

This chain links TRBV28 with TRBJ2-7, with 11 bases fitting TRBD1. CDR3 size: 20 residues. Per germline, CDR1 MDHEN and CDR2 SYDVKM. The trim removed 6 bases at V and 2 bases at J, leaving 21 bases unmatched. CDR3 sequence reads: CASSGQGANEVIIIPYEQYF. In DNA form, the CDR3 reads TGTGCCAGCAGCGGACAGGGGGCGAATGAAGTAATTATTATTCCCTACGAGCAGTACTTC.

The J gene is TRBJ2-1, the V gene TRBV6-1; no reliable D call. This CDR3 contains 11 residues. V lost 6 bases, J lost 7 bases, and 7 bases lay in between. The germline CDR1 and CDR2 sequences are MNHNS and SASEGT. The CDR3, as DNA: TGTGCCAGCAGGCAGTCTAATGAGCAGTTCTTC. As protein: CASRQSNEQFF.

The V and J genes are TRBV6-1 and TRBJ1-3; 7 bases are shared with TRBD1. The CDR3 covers 16 residues. Germline V gene data show CDR1 as MNHNS and CDR2 as SASEGT. The J segment lost 2 bases and the V segment lost 1 base, leaving 5 bases of the junction unmatched. The CDR3 sequence is CASSEDPGQAGNTIYF. The CDR3 DNA reads as TGTGCCAGCAGTGAAGACCCAGGACAGGCTGGAAACACCATATATTTT.

This chain links TRBV7-9 with TRBJ2-1, with D possibly matching TRBD1 (6 bases). With 4 bases removed from V and 7 bases from J, the gap between germline ends came to 14 bases. Germline CDR1 is SEHNR and CDR2 is FQNEAQ (reference sequence). This CDR3 is 14 amino acids long. The CDR3 is CASSSAPGANEQFF. CDR3 nucleotides: TGTGCCAGCAGCTCAGCACCAGGGGCTAATGAGCAGTTCTTC.

The chain combines TRBV7-6 with TRBJ2-7; D not resolved. The CDR3 consists of 12 residues. CDR1 SGHVS and CDR2 FNYEAQ come from the germline V gene. Trimming removed 10 bases from V and 2 bases from J, with 12 bases in between. In DNA, the CDR3 is TGTGCCATACAGAGCTGTCCCTACGAGCAGTACTTC. Translation gives CAIQSCPYEQYF.

This sequence joins TRBV27 and TRBJ2-1; D is unclear. CDR3 size: 15 residues. V lost 3 bases to trimming and J lost 0 bases, with 9 bases between them. CDR1 MNHEY and CDR2 SMNVEV come from the germline V gene (reference sequence). Here the CDR3 reads CASSLGPSSYNEQFF. The CDR3 bases are TGTGCCAGCAGTTTGGGCCCGAGCTCCTACAATGAGCAGTTCTTC.

The CDR3 sequence is CAISDPTGDGTSGSTVGYEQYF. CDR3 sequence (DNA): TGTGCCATCAGTGACCCGACAGGGGACGGGACTAGCGGGAGTACCGTAGGTTACGAGCAGTACTTC. This chain links TRBV10-3 with TRBJ2-7; 14 bases agree with TRBD2. Losses at the gene ends were 3 bases for V and 4 bases for J; bases not matched to a gene: 23. Germline V gives CDR1 ENHRY, CDR2 SYGVKD. The CDR3 totals 22 residues.

This clone appeared once. V and J are TRBV15 and TRBJ2-6; D is uncertain. This CDR3 has 16 residues. V dropped 0 bases and J dropped 1 base, with 7 bases sitting between them. CDR1 and CDR2 (germline): LNHNV, YYDKDF (reference sequence). CDR3 sequence (DNA): TGTGCCACCAGCAGAGATGCGTATTCTGGGGCCAACGTCCTGACTTTC. Protein: CATSRDAYSGANVLTF.

The chain links TRBV7-2 to TRBJ2-1; D may be TRBD2 (5 bases). Trimming left V 10 bases short and J 7 bases short, with 14 bases between. Germline values: CDR1 SGHTA, CDR2 FQGNSA. The CDR3 spans 12 residues. CDR3 protein: CATRSPGNEQFF. As DNA, the CDR3 is TGTGCCACAAGGAGCCCGGGGAATGAGCAGTTCTTC.